These 15 T cell receptor beta chains were all obtained from the same sample, sequenced in a study of cytomegalovirus exposure and HLA in healthy donors. The PCR employed 60 Vbeta primers together with 13 Jbeta primers. Repertoires were generated with immunoSEQ multiplex PCR, while TCRdb's copy carries only in-frame clones and drops some. The table shows roughly 150,000 clones, with 73% occurring only once. Sequenced material: PBMCs. Source of these receptors: a woman aged 18-30 years in good health and CMV-seropositive.

The chain combines TRBV7-9 with TRBJ1-1; D is unresolved. The germline CDR1 and CDR2 sequences are SEHNR and FQNEAQ (reference sequence). The CDR3 contains 11 residues. V was clipped by 8 bases and J by 2 bases, with 6 bases between them. In DNA form, the CDR3 reads TGTGCCAGCCGCCTAAACACTGAAGCTTTCTTT. Its translation is CASRLNTEAFF.

Of note for this clone: This sample includes further DNA sequences coding for the same CDR3. The chain carries TRBV5-4 and TRBJ2-7; a possible D gene is TRBD1 (5 bases). Trimming removed 4 bases from V and 6 bases from J, with 23 bases in between. From germline, CDR1 is SGHNT and CDR2 YYREEE (reference sequence). The CDR3 consists of 16 residues. Written as DNA, the CDR3 is TGTGCCAGCAGCCTGAGTTTGGGCCAGGGCCGCCCCGAGCAGTACTTC. The encoded protein is CASSLSLGQGRPEQYF.

The chain combines TRBV7-2 with TRBJ1-1, with 10 bases fitting TRBD1. The J segment lost 1 base and the V segment lost 5 bases, leaving 4 bases of the junction unmatched. Germline loops: CDR1 SGHTA, CDR2 FQGNSA. The CDR3 has 15 residues. The CDR3 protein is CASSPRQGANTEAFF. The CDR3 DNA reads as TGTGCCAGCAGCCCTAGACAGGGGGCGAACACTGAAGCTTTCTTT.

This clone was detected once. The chain has TRBV28 and TRBJ1-1; D is undetermined. V lost 5 bases and J 0 bases, leaving 7 bases between the germline ends. Germline lookup yields CDR1 MDHEN and CDR2 SYDVKM. The CDR3 extends over 13 amino acids. The chain's CDR3 is CASSPQMNTEAFF. DNA for the CDR3: TGTGCCAGCAGTCCCCAAATGAACACTGAAGCTTTCTTT.

The J gene is TRBJ2-1, the V gene TRBV2; 13 bases fit TRBD2. Germline loops: CDR1 SNHLY, CDR2 FYNNEI. V shed 1 base, J shed 12 bases, and the junction held 3 bases outside the gene matches. CDR3 size: 14 residues. The CDR3 DNA reads TGTGCCAGCAGTGAAGAACTAGCGGGGGGGCGGCAGTTCTTC. Protein product: CASSEELAGGRQFF.

The chain uses TRBV7-2 and TRBJ1-2; 7 bases agree with TRBD1. Germline V CDR1 and CDR2: SGHTA, FQGNSA. This CDR3 is 15 amino acids long. J lost 2 bases, V lost 7 bases, and 10 bases had no gene match. The CDR3 DNA reads as TGTGCCAGCAACTCCCCCCCGACAGGGAACTATGGCTACACCTTC. Its translation is CASNSPPTGNYGYTF.

The CDR3 here is CASSQGQGAFDEKLFF. For the CDR3, the DNA is TGTGCCAGCAGCCAAGGACAGGGGGCTTTCGATGAAAAACTGTTTTTT. The rearrangement uses TRBV7-9 and TRBJ1-4, with TRBD1 matching 11 bases. The CDR3 runs 16 residues. Germline-derived CDR1 and CDR2 are SEHNR and FQNEAQ (reference sequence). V trimming: 5 bases; J trimming: 6 bases; junction bases outside the gene matches: 8. The variable domain in full, completed from reference TRBV7-9 and TRBJ1-4, reads DTGVSQNPRHKITKRGQNVTFRCDPISEHNRLYWYRQTLGQGPEFLTYFQNEAQLEKSRLLSDRFSAERPKGSFSTLEIQRTEQGDSAMYLCASSQGQGAFDEKLFFGSGTQLSVL.

The chain employs TRBV12-5 and TRBJ2-1; TRBD2 is a possible D gene (7 bases). From germline, CDR1 is LGHNT and CDR2 FRNRAP. This CDR3 is built from 14 residues. Trimming took 5 bases from V and 8 from J, leaving 16 bases between them. CDR3 coding DNA: TGTGCTAGTGGTCCCCCTGGGGGGGCCCATGAGCAGTTCTTC. Translated: CASGPPGGAHEQFF.

The rearrangement joins TRBV4-1 to TRBJ2-4; D is uncertain. V lost 0 bases to trimming and J lost 0 bases, with 6 bases between them. CDR1 is MGHRA and CDR2 is YSYEKL in the germline V gene. The CDR3 contains 15 residues. CDR3 DNA: TGCGCCAGCAGCCAAGATGCGGTAGCCAAAAACATTCAGTACTTC. This sequence encodes CASSQDAVAKNIQYF.

There are a few counts of this clone. The DNA of the CDR3 is TGTGCCTGGAGTCAGCCGGCCGGAGCACATGAAGCTTTCTTT. This codes for CAWSQPAGAHEAFF. This chain joins TRBV30 and TRBJ1-1; D is unclear. The CDR3 contains 14 residues. Germline loops: CDR1 GTSNPN, CDR2 SVGIG (reference sequence). V was shortened by 2 bases and J by 7 bases, with 17 bases between the two germline ends. The variable domain in full, with the rest retrieved from reference TRBV30 and TRBJ1-1, is SQTIHQWPATLVQPVGSPLSLECTVEGTSNPNLYWYRQAAGRGLQLLFYSVGIGQISSEVPQNLSASRPQDRQFILSSKKLLLSDSGFYLCAWSQPAGAHEAFFGQGTRLTVV.

This chain links TRBV19 with TRBJ2-5, with D maybe TRBD2 (5 bases). Between the trimmed V and J ends, which lost 3 bases and 2 bases, there was a span of 10 bases. The germline V gene encodes CDR1 LNHDA and CDR2 SQIVND (reference sequence). The CDR3 spans 14 residues. Here the CDR3 DNA reads TGTGCCAGTAGTATCCAACTAGAACAAGAGACCCAGTACTTC. This translates into CASSIQLEQETQYF.

The DNA of the CDR3 is TGTGCCAGCAGCACAGGGGCTGGGAACACTGAAGCTTTCTTT. As protein: CASSTGAGNTEAFF. This chain joins TRBV7-9 and TRBJ1-1, with 7 positions matching TRBD1. In germline, CDR1 is SEHNR, CDR2 FQNEAQ (reference sequence). Unmatched junction bases numbered 4, after V lost 5 bases and J lost 1 base. The CDR3 loop spans 14 amino acids.

CDR3 nucleotide sequence: TGTGCCAGCAGCTTTACAGGAGGCACAGATACGCAGTATTTT. Translation gives CASSFTGGTDTQYF. The chain couples TRBV7-9 to TRBJ2-3, with a weak D call TRBD1 (5 bases). V lost 3 bases to trimming and J lost 1 base, with 8 bases between them. This CDR3 contains 14 residues. Germline V CDR1 and CDR2: SEHNR, FQNEAQ (reference sequence). Together with reference TRBV7-9 and TRBJ2-3, the CDR3 gives the full variable domain: DTGVSQNPRHKITKRGQNVTFRCDPISEHNRLYWYRQTLGQGPEFLTYFQNEAQLEKSRLLSDRFSAERPKGSFSTLEIQRTEQGDSAMYLCASSFTGGTDTQYFGPGTRLTVL.

The chain couples TRBV11-2 to TRBJ2-4, with 8 bases lining up with TRBD2. Trimming took 5 bases from V and 16 from J; bases not matched to a gene: 13. From germline, CDR1 is SGHAT and CDR2 FQNNGV. The CDR3 is 13 residues long. CDR3 nucleotides: TGTGCCAGCAGCCCTCCCGGGGGGGGGTCGATCTACTTC. Translating it yields CASSPPGGGSIYF.

The V gene is TRBV29-1, the J gene TRBJ2-1, with 8 bases lining up with TRBD1. The CDR3 has 12 amino acids. The junction had 3 bases not matched to a gene; V was cut back by 7 bases and J by 4 bases. Germline CDR1 is SQVTM and CDR2 is ANQGSEA. CDR3 region: CSGGQVYNEQFF. The DNA for the CDR3 is TGCAGCGGGGGACAGGTTTACAATGAGCAGTTCTTC.